The rows below give T cell receptor beta chains drawn from one sample of a study of blood T cell repertoires in COVID-19. Sequencing was performed with immunoSEQ multiplex PCR; in TCRdb, only in-frame clones are kept and a portion is missing. The data hold under 350,000 clones, with 70% to 90% observed a single time. Input material: PBMCs or T cells enriched from blood (not recorded which). These receptors all stem from a man aged 25 to 45 who had recovered from COVID-19. The CDR3 runs from the conserved cysteine through the conserved F or W.

v_gene	j_gene	CDR3aa
TRBV3-1/TRBV3-2	TRBJ2-5	CASSQVVLGGETQYF
TRBV7-9	TRBJ2-7	CASSVIPPDEQYF
TRBV20-1	TRBJ2-7	CSASSSGLIGEQYF
TRBV7-8	TRBJ1-4	CASSLVEAMGSEKLFF
TRBV5-4	TRBJ1-1	CASSLLQGVTEAFF
TRBV19	TRBJ1-5	CASSIEDMSNQPQHF
TRBV30	TRBJ2-3	CAWTVRGSTDTQYF
TRBV2	TRBJ2-7	CASSADRVRHEQYF
TRBV7-2	TRBJ2-5	CASSLARLAEETQYF
TRBV3-1/TRBV3-2	TRBJ2-7	CASSPRTSGTYEQYF
TRBV7-2	TRBJ1-2	CASSFGTGGNYGYTF
TRBV4-1	TRBJ1-2	CASSQDLNSNYGYTF
TRBV27	TRBJ2-5	CASSPWTGGVGHETQYF
TRBV5-1	TRBJ2-2	CASSLGGRLTSNTGELFF
TRBV2	TRBJ2-2	CASSLDSPANTGELFF
TRBV29-1	TRBJ1-2	CSVIGPGGDINYGYTF
TRBV24-1	TRBJ1-5	CATSDPGGGGVNQPQHF
TRBV7-9	TRBJ2-5	CASSLGTSGVGGTQYF
TRBV5-1	TRBJ2-1	CASSLEGERYNEQFF
TRBV7-2	TRBJ2-7	CASSLVHDSYEQYF
TRBV5-1	TRBJ1-6	CASSLASSTYNSPLHF
TRBV6-1	TRBJ1-1	CASSLWEKEPAFF
TRBV5-4	TRBJ2-7	CAIGGSLNDYEQYF
TRBV6-1	TRBJ2-1	CASSEGPLLNNEQFF
TRBV11-3	TRBJ2-3	CASSQSTDTQYF
TRBV24-1	TRBJ2-3	CATSDFGAGSSDTQYF
TRBV7-9	TRBJ2-7	CASSLGPEQYF
TRBV18	TRBJ1-1	CASTKNLEDTEAFF
TRBV28	TRBJ1-4	CASSFPTDRVATNEKLFF